The source of this T cell receptor (beta chain) is a study of blood T cell repertoires in COVID-19 (dated by TCRdb to between 2020 and 2021). Turning to the overall study: The collaborator samples originated in the United States, Italy and Spain and spanned the acute and convalescent phases of COVID-19. The prospective study material was composed of cDNA or gDNA derived from T cells, B-cell-depleted T cells, or PBMCs. Deeply sampled blood TCRbeta repertoires from subjects exposed to, actively infected with, or recovered from COVID-19 were included in the dataset. The repertoires were released in a freely available public database intended as a resource for research on the immune response to SARS-CoV-2. Samples came from the ongoing ImmuneRACE study (first 160 participants) plus 1,254 subjects from 6 global collaborators. Nearly every sample came with metadata listing a de-identified subject ID, COVID-19 status, age in years and sex. Where available, HLA class I and class II types were taken from metadata supplied by the sample provider and were not determined by assay-based typing. General study outcomes and caveats: Clinical and demographic metadata were provided uncurated, with the amount varying by source and participant.

TCRbeta CDR3 regions were amplified from genomic DNA using the immunoSEQ Assay, a bias-controlled multiplex PCR. Concerning the study's data processing: Within the assay, amplification of reference gene primers was used to estimate how many nucleated cells each sample contained. To quantify the absolute abundance of each unique TCRbeta CDR3 rearrangement, sequence reads were collapsed and filtered. For each sample, productive Simpson clonality was calculated by taking the square root of Simpson's diversity index across productive rearrangements. The source is immuneACCESS, and TCRdb retained only in-frame sequences with V and J called. Part of the clones is not carried over; for the studies checked, unresolved V genes explain less than half of this, and the remainder is unexplained. The V and J calls and clone size are taken from that table; D and trimming were inferred from the DNA. The sample table lists 250,000 to 400,000 clones, approximately 87% of them with a count of one. The ten largest clones take up under 3% of the sample.

In Seattle, one collaborating source enrolled patients while the infection was active and tracked those patients longitudinally over the course of disease. Each collaborating institution followed its own protocols to collect whole blood in K2EDTA tubes. For TCRbeta analysis, collaborator samples were shipped as frozen whole blood, as isolated PBMCs, or as DNA extracted from either sample type. The CDR3 numbers 16 residues from cysteine through phenylalanine. The read is trimmed to its CDR3 DNA, 48 bases read in frame from base 1. CDR1 and CDR2, per the germline V gene (reference sequence), are SGHNT and YYREEE. Relative to germline, V is missing 4 bases and J is missing 4 bases, with 7 bases of the junction outside any gene match. This clone was seen a single time. Its specific antigen is unknown. No clone much larger than this one lies a single base away; base qualities are absent.

Sequencing input: peripheral blood. Here the chain combines TRBV5-4 and TRBJ2-1; 11 middle bases align to TRBD2. This TCR was recovered from a woman aged 25 to 39 with COVID-19, enrolled during active disease. The CDR3 in this case is CASSKGLAELYNEQFF. DNA sequence: TGTGCCAGCAGCAAGGGACTAGCGGAATTATACAATGAGCAGTTCTTC.